This T cell receptor beta chain was recovered during a study of blood T cells in healthy people across ages. The CDR3 contains 15 residues. The germline V and J ends were trimmed by 8 bases and 0 bases, with 13 bases remaining between them. Primers used in a second PCR of about 6 to 11 cycles were a sample-barcoded 5' primer and a J-beta primer mix. TCRdb itself ran the 5' RACE reads through MiXCR, one entry per CDR3 protein. In the table there are about 810,000 distinct CDR3 sequences, about 36% of which are singletons. About this clonotype itself: Antigen unknown.

Study results and caveats: Age advanced and TCR beta diversity per million T cells fell, roughly linearly.

Aged roughly 6 to 90, donors were systemically healthy Caucasians from Russia. Sequenced material: blood. This receptor was obtained from a young man in good health. The genes are TRBV12-3 or TRBV12-4 and TRBJ2-2; no firm D call. The CDR3 sequence is CASLRRDPNTGELFF. As DNA, the CDR3 is TGTGCCAGCCTACGTAGAGATCCGAACACCGGGGAGCTGTTTTTT.